A selection of T cell receptor beta chains follows, all from one sample in a study of CD8 T cells in Susac syndrome. TCRdb passed the immunoSEQ multiplex PCR reads through MiXCR, listing each CDR3 protein once. The data hold around 81,000 distinct CDR3 sequences, with 94% observed a single time. The sample was CD8+ T cells from PBMCs. All receptors come from a human donor with Susac syndrome. Each CDR3 is given with its conserved first and last residue. Fields, in order: clone size, J gene, V gene, D gene, CDR3 DNA, CDR3 protein. D genes are given only for firm matches. Rows give clone size only sometimes, using once, few, many, or a class for an expanded clone.

NA	TRBJ2-5	TRBV19	TRBD2	TGTGCCAGTAGTCCCCTAGCGGGAGGACCATTTGAGACCCAGTACTTC	CASSPLAGGPFETQYF
once	TRBJ2-3	TRBV27	NA	TGTGCCAGCACCGGGGGGCGCACAGATACGCAGTATTTT	CASTGGRTDTQYF
NA	TRBJ2-1	TRBV12-3/TRBV12-4	NA	TGTGCCACAGGGAACAATGAGCAGTTCTTC	CATGNNEQFF
NA	TRBJ2-7	TRBV27	TRBD2	TGTGCCAGCGGGGTAGCGGGAACCTACGAGCAGTACTTC	CASGVAGTYEQYF
NA	TRBJ2-5	TRBV12-3/TRBV12-4	TRBD2	TGTGCCAGCAGTTTAGGACTAGCGGGATCGGAGACCCAGTACTTC	CASSLGLAGSETQYF
NA	TRBJ2-7	TRBV7-9	NA	TGTGCCAGCAGACCATTTATAGGGTACGAGCAGTACTTC	CASRPFIGYEQYF
once	TRBJ2-5	TRBV9	NA	TGTGCCAGCAGCGTGACAGCGTACCAAGAGACCCAGTACTTC	CASSVTAYQETQYF
NA	TRBJ2-1	TRBV27	NA	TGTGCCAGCAGTTCCATAGACAGCTACAATGAGCAGTTCTTC	CASSSIDSYNEQFF
NA	TRBJ1-2	TRBV20-1	NA	TGCAGTGCTAGAACAGGGTACAATGGCTATGGCTACACCTTC	CSARTGYNGYGYTF
NA	TRBJ2-1	TRBV3-1	NA	TGTGCCAGCAGCCACGGGGGACAGTACAATGAGCAGTTCTTC	CASSHGGQYNEQFF
NA	TRBJ1-2	TRBV12-3/TRBV12-4	NA	TGTGCCAGCAGTTTTCGCAGGGATTATGGCTACACCTTC	CASSFRRDYGYTF
NA	TRBJ2-7	TRBV7-9	NA	TGTGCCAGCAGCTTAGCGTCAGGTCTAATGCCCGACGAGCAGTACTTC	CASSLASGLMPDEQYF
NA	TRBJ2-1	TRBV12-3/TRBV12-4	TRBD2	TGTGCCAGCAGTTACCCTAGCGGGAGGGCCCAGAATGAGCAGTTCTTC	CASSYPSGRAQNEQFF
NA	TRBJ2-7	TRBV29-1	TRBD1	TGCAGTGCGGGACAGGGGCGGACCTACGAGCAGTACTTC	CSAGQGRTYEQYF
NA	TRBJ2-3	TRBV4-3	TRBD2	TGCGCCAGCAGCCATCTTTCCCGGACTAGCGGGAGGGACACAGATACGCAGTATTTT	CASSHLSRTSGRDTDTQYF
NA	TRBJ1-1	TRBV15	NA	TGTGCCACCAGCGGGGGCAGGAACACTGAAGCTTTCTTT	CATSGGRNTEAFF
NA	TRBJ1-5	TRBV27	TRBD1	TGTGCCAGCAGTTTATCCGGGACAGGGAAATATCAGCCCCAGCATTTT	CASSLSGTGKYQPQHF
NA	TRBJ2-2	TRBV5-4	NA	TGTGCCAGCAGCACTTTGGGTGGCGCCGGGGAGCTGTTTTTT	CASSTLGGAGELFF
NA	TRBJ1-5	TRBV20-1	NA	TGCAGTGCTAGAGATCCGGCAGGGGAATATCAGCCCCAGCATTTT	CSARDPAGEYQPQHF
NA	TRBJ1-2	TRBV29-1	NA	TGCAGCGTTGAGGACGATTGGCGCATCTATGGCTACACCTTC	CSVEDDWRIYGYTF
once	TRBJ2-3	TRBV30	NA	TGTGCCTGGAGTGTGACTAGGCGATTGGATACGCAGTATTTT	CAWSVTRRLDTQYF
NA	TRBJ2-1	TRBV11-2	NA	TGTGCCAGCAGCCGGGGGGCCGGCTACAATGAGCAGTTCTTC	CASSRGAGYNEQFF
NA	TRBJ1-2	TRBV7-9	TRBD1	TGTGCCAGCAGCATCATCCGGGACAGGGTTCTTGGCTACACCTTC	CASSIIRDRVLGYTF
NA	TRBJ1-2	TRBV5-1	NA	TGCGCCAGCAGCTTGGGATATGGTGGACCGTATGGCTACACCTTC	CASSLGYGGPYGYTF
NA	TRBJ2-1	TRBV6-5	TRBD2	TGTGCCAGCAGTTACTGGACTAGCGGGATAAATAATGAGCAGTTCTTC	CASSYWTSGINNEQFF
NA	TRBJ2-1	TRBV14	NA	TGTGCCAGCAGCCAAGAGGACCCCGGCAAGTTCTTC	CASSQEDPGKFF
NA	TRBJ2-7	TRBV7-9	TRBD1	TGTGCCAGCAGCCCGGGGACAGGGGATTACGAGCAGTACTTC	CASSPGTGDYEQYF
NA	TRBJ2-1	TRBV30	NA	TGTGCCTGGACTAGATTTTCTTTGGGGACCTACAATGAGCAGTTCTTC	CAWTRFSLGTYNEQFF
NA	TRBJ1-1	TRBV7-9	NA	TGTGCCAGCAGCTTAGCTAGGACCCCAGCCGGCGCTTTCTTT	CASSLARTPAGAFF
few	TRBJ1-2	TRBV11-3	TRBD1	TGTGCCAGCAGCTTAGAGGGCACAGGGGAAGGATCCTATGGCTACACCTTC	CASSLEGTGEGSYGYTF
NA	TRBJ2-1	TRBV5-6	TRBD2	TGTGCCAGCAGCTTCCCTAGCGGGAGTAATGAGCAGTTCTTC	CASSFPSGSNEQFF
NA	TRBJ1-2	TRBV9	NA	TGTGCCAGCATGAAAGTAGATGGCGGCTACACCTTC	CASMKVDGGYTF
NA	TRBJ1-5	TRBV6-5	NA	TGTGCCAGCAGTCAATCAGGGGTAGATACGCAGCATTTT	CASSQSGVDTQHF
NA	TRBJ2-1	TRBV29-1	TRBD2	TGCAGCGTTGAAGTGGAACTTTTTCTAGCGGGAGACAATGAGCAGTTCTTC	CSVEVELFLAGDNEQFF
NA	TRBJ2-7	TRBV15	NA	TGTGCCACCAGCAGAGAGCGGACAGCGACCTACGAGCAGTACTTC	CATSRERTATYEQYF
NA	TRBJ1-4	TRBV4-3	NA	TGCGCCAGCAGCCAAGAAGTTGGGGGAGTAGGGGAAAAACTGTTTTTT	CASSQEVGGVGEKLFF
NA	TRBJ1-2	TRBV5-1	TRBD1	TGCGCCAGCGGGACAGGGGTTTTGGAGGGCTACACCTTC	CASGTGVLEGYTF
NA	TRBJ1-5	TRBV7-9	NA	TGTGCCAGCAGCTTAGATAGCGGGGGACGGAATCAGCCCCAGCATTTT	CASSLDSGGRNQPQHF
few	TRBJ2-1	TRBV6-5	NA	TGTGCCGCCGGTAGCAATGAGCAGTTCTTC	CAAGSNEQFF
NA	TRBJ1-2	TRBV5-6	NA	TGTGCCAGCAGCGCCGAAGACACCGGCGACGGAGGCTACACCTTC	CASSAEDTGDGGYTF
NA	TRBJ2-7	TRBV29-1	TRBD2	TGCAGCGTCGCCGGGACTAGCGGGCTTGGTGGCTACGAGCAGTACTTC	CSVAGTSGLGGYEQYF
few	TRBJ1-1	TRBV27	NA	TGTGCCAGCAGTTTAACAGAGAACACTGAAGCTTTCTTT	CASSLTENTEAFF
few	TRBJ2-5	TRBV6-5	TRBD1	TGTGCCAGCAGTTACTACCGGGACAGGTACCAAGAGACCCAGTACTTC	CASSYYRDRYQETQYF
once	TRBJ2-5	TRBV29-1	NA	TGCAGCGTTCTGTCCACATTAGGGACCCAGTACTTC	CSVLSTLGTQYF
few	TRBJ2-7	TRBV5-8	NA	TGTGCCAGCAGCTTGGGCGTATACGAGCAGTACTTC	CASSLGVYEQYF
NA	TRBJ2-7	TRBV3-1	NA	TGTGCCAGCAGCCACAGGGTTGGGCACGAGCAGTACTTC	CASSHRVGHEQYF